A selection of T cell receptor beta chains follows, all from one sample in a study of response to subunit inactivated influenza vaccine. MiXCR, applied by TCRdb to the RT-PCR reads, yields one record per CDR3 protein. The repertoire includes a few hundred thousand distinct CDR3 sequences, just over 20% of them detected once, and around 9.6% sits in the top ten. Sample: PBMCs from blood, taken 21 months after vaccination. These receptors came from a man in his fifties or sixties who received an inactivated influenza vaccine. CDR3s include the opening cysteine and the closing phenylalanine or tryptophan. D genes are given only for firm matches. A row's size may be missing; if present it is once, few, many or a size class.

TRBJ1-1 | - | - | TRBV7-2 | CASSFTSGGNTEAFF | TGTGCCAGCAGCTTCACAAGCGGGGGGAACACTGAAGCTTTCTTT
TRBJ2-5 | few | TRBD2 | TRBV4-3 | CASSQVRGFGETQYF | TGCGCCAGCAGCCAAGTGCGGGGGTTCGGAGAGACCCAGTACTTC
TRBJ2-4 | few | - | TRBV18 | CASSPPGVEAKNIQYF | TGTGCCAGCTCACCGCCAGGGGTCGAAGCCAAAAACATTCAGTACTTC
TRBJ1-2 | few | - | TRBV10-3 | CAISLDGKYGYTF | TGTGCCATCAGTTTGGACGGGAAGTATGGCTACACCTTC
TRBJ2-3 | - | - | TRBV3-1 | CASSQVERNTDTQYF | TGTGCCAGCAGCCAAGTCGAGCGGAACACAGATACGCAGTATTTT
TRBJ2-7 | few | TRBD1 | TRBV18 | CASSLQDRGGEQYF | TGTGCCAGCTCACTTCAGGACAGGGGTGGCGAGCAGTACTTC
TRBJ2-3 | - | - | TRBV18 | CASSPRPREKNTDTQYF | TGTGCCAGCTCACCACGACCCCGGGAAAAAAACACAGATACGCAGTATTTT
TRBJ1-4 | few | - | TRBV4-3 | CASSQDQDLDRGEKLFF | TGCGCCAGCAGCCAAGACCAAGATCTGGACAGAGGTGAAAAACTGTTTTTT
TRBJ1-3 | few | - | TRBV9 | CASSTSGTSGNTIYF | TGTGCCAGCAGCACCTCCGGGACCTCTGGAAACACCATATATTTT
TRBJ1-5 | few | - | TRBV28 | CASSLSPDRPNQPQHF | TGTGCCAGCAGTTTATCCCCGGACAGACCCAATCAGCCCCAGCATTTT
TRBJ2-7 | - | TRBD1 | TRBV28 | CASSLFPRTGISYEQYF | TGTGCCAGCAGTTTATTCCCGCGGACAGGGATCTCCTACGAGCAGTACTTC
TRBJ1-5 | - | - | TRBV4-1 | CASSQVGPPGVYSNQPQHF | TGCGCCAGCAGCCAAGTTGGTCCACCCGGGGTATATAGCAATCAGCCCCAGCATTTT
TRBJ2-3 | - | TRBD2 | TRBV20-1 | CSATRGGEDTQYF | TGCAGTGCTACCCGGGGGGGTGAAGATACGCAGTATTTT
TRBJ2-1 | - | - | TRBV20-1 | CSARGGGHLNEQFF | TGCAGTGCTAGAGGGGGGGGACACCTCAATGAGCAGTTCTTC
TRBJ1-4 | many | TRBD1 | TRBV11-1 | CASSFRLQGAATNEKLFF | TGTGCCAGCAGCTTTAGATTGCAGGGGGCTGCAACTAATGAAAAACTGTTTTTT
TRBJ1-5 | - | TRBD1 | TRBV28 | CASSSIQGASNQPQHF | TGTGCCAGCAGTTCAATACAGGGGGCCAGCAATCAGCCCCAGCATTTT
TRBJ1-2 | - | - | TRBV5-1 | CASRPQLRGVYTF | TGCGCCAGCAGACCACAGTTACGGGGGGTCTACACCTTC
TRBJ2-3 | few | - | TRBV25-1 | CASSPMGGGDTQYF | TGTGCCAGCAGCCCCATGGGGGGAGGAGATACGCAGTATTTT
TRBJ2-1 | - | TRBD2 | TRBV11-2 | CASSLGTSGRLLYNEQFF | TGTGCCAGCAGCCTCGGGACTAGCGGCCGCCTTTTATACAATGAGCAGTTCTTC
TRBJ1-4 | many | TRBD1 | TRBV12-3/TRBV12-4 | CASSPGGGNEKLFF | TGTGCCAGCAGCCCAGGGGGGGGTAATGAAAAACTGTTTTTT
TRBJ2-3 | - | TRBD1 | TRBV6-1 | CASSRQGAWTDTQYF | TGTGCCAGCAGTCGACAGGGGGCTTGGACAGATACGCAGTATTTT
TRBJ2-2 | few | - | TRBV12-3/TRBV12-4 | CASSSFGGLTGELFF | TGTGCCAGCAGTTCTTTCGGGGGACTCACCGGGGAGCTGTTTTTT
TRBJ1-1 | - | - | TRBV11-2 | CASSLVPRTEAFF | TGTGCCAGCAGCTTAGTTCCACGCACTGAAGCTTTCTTT
TRBJ1-2 | few | - | TRBV4-2 | CASSQDGLPWGYTF | TGTGCCAGCAGCCAAGATGGGCTCCCTTGGGGCTACACCTTC
TRBJ2-3 | few | - | TRBV24-1 | CATSGQQAQGYTDTQYF | TGTGCCACCAGTGGACAACAAGCGCAGGGCTACACAGATACGCAGTATTTT
TRBJ2-1 | - | - | TRBV4-3 | CASSQVWGSYNEQFF | TGCGCCAGCAGCCAAGTATGGGGTTCCTACAATGAGCAGTTCTTC
TRBJ2-1 | - | - | TRBV27 | CASSPDGDNEQFF | TGTGCCAGCAGTCCCGATGGGGACAATGAGCAGTTCTTC
TRBJ1-5 | - | - | TRBV4-1 | CASSQTDSRNQPQHF | TGCGCCAGCAGCCAGACGGATTCCCGGAATCAGCCCCAGCATTTT
TRBJ2-5 | - | TRBD1 | TRBV5-1 | CASSLASGGWQETQYF | TGCGCCAGCAGCTTGGCTTCAGGGGGCTGGCAAGAGACCCAGTACTTC
TRBJ2-2 | - | - | TRBV4-3 | CASSQEVASIGELFF | TGCGCCAGCAGCCAAGAGGTGGCTTCAATCGGGGAGCTGTTTTTT
TRBJ1-2 | few | - | TRBV18 | CASSSTGLPNYGYTF | TGTGCCAGCTCAAGTACGGGACTCCCTAACTATGGCTACACCTTC
TRBJ2-1 | - | TRBD2 | TRBV20-1 | CSARPPFRGGTEQFF | TGCAGTGCTCGCCCCCCCTTTCGGGGGGGCACTGAGCAGTTCTTC
TRBJ2-5 | - | - | TRBV6-2/TRBV6-3 | CASTKNRGGETQYF | TGTGCCAGCACCAAAAACAGGGGAGGGGAGACCCAGTACTTC
TRBJ2-1 | - | - | TRBV18 | CASSPPGYGDNEQFF | TGTGCCAGCTCACCACCAGGCTATGGAGACAATGAGCAGTTCTTC
TRBJ2-5 | many | - | TRBV7-8 | CASRGGQETQYF | TGTGCCAGCAGGGGGGGCCAAGAGACCCAGTACTTC
TRBJ2-5 | few | - | TRBV29-1 | CSVINPLAGGKETQYF | TGCAGCGTGATAAACCCCCTGGCAGGTGGAAAAGAGACCCAGTACTTC
TRBJ1-1 | - | - | TRBV6-2/TRBV6-3 | CASSYLGEALF | TGTGCCAGCAGTTACCTGGGTGAAGCTTTATTT
TRBJ1-2 | few | - | TRBV20-1 | CSAREDRLYYGYTF | TGCAGTGCTAGAGAAGACAGGCTCTACTATGGCTACACCTTC
TRBJ2-4 | - | TRBD1 | TRBV12-3/TRBV12-4 | CASSFRQGDVQYF | TGTGCCAGCAGTTTCCGGCAGGGGGACGTTCAGTACTTC
TRBJ2-3 | - | - | TRBV10-1 | CASSDSLDTQYF | TGCGCCAGCAGTGACTCCTTGGATACGCAGTATTTT
TRBJ2-7 | - | - | TRBV29-1 | CSVDTGVPPYEQYF | TGCAGCGTAGACACAGGAGTCCCTCCCTACGAGCAGTACTTC
TRBJ1-1 | few | TRBD1 | TRBV7-2 | CASSAYRGPAFF | TGTGCCAGCAGCGCCTACAGGGGGCCAGCTTTCTTT
TRBJ1-1 | - | TRBD1 | TRBV20-1 | CSATGQGFMNTEAFF | TGCAGTGCCACAGGACAGGGATTCATGAACACTGAAGCTTTCTTT
TRBJ1-2 | many | TRBD1 | TRBV14 | CASSQEQGAWYGYTF | TGTGCCAGCAGCCAAGAACAGGGGGCATGGTATGGCTACACCTTC
TRBJ1-5 | many | TRBD1 | TRBV12-3/TRBV12-4 | CASSLEGQGGFQPQHF | TGTGCCAGCAGTTTAGAGGGTCAGGGGGGGTTCCAGCCCCAGCATTTT
TRBJ1-5 | - | - | TRBV12-3/TRBV12-4 | CASSLNGENQPQHF | TGTGCCAGCAGTTTAAATGGGGAGAATCAGCCCCAGCATTTT
TRBJ2-1 | few | - | TRBV3-1 | CASSKLGHEQFF | TGTGCCAGCAGCAAACTGGGTCATGAGCAGTTCTTC
TRBJ1-1 | - | - | TRBV29-1 | CSAAGSNTEAFF | TGCAGCGCAGCCGGGTCGAACACTGAAGCTTTCTTT
TRBJ1-2 | few | - | TRBV9 | CASSETNREGGYTF | TGTGCCAGCAGCGAAACCAACAGGGAAGGCGGCTACACCTTC
TRBJ1-1 | - | - | TRBV19 | CASTAGHRNTEAFF | TGTGCCAGTACTGCGGGACATCGGAACACTGAAGCTTTCTTT
TRBJ2-1 | - | - | TRBV12-5 | CASGLETENEQFF | TGTGCTAGTGGTTTGGAGACGGAAAATGAGCAGTTCTTC
TRBJ2-2 | few | TRBD1 | TRBV19 | CASSMDRRNTGELFF | TGTGCCAGTAGTATGGACAGGCGAAACACCGGGGAGCTGTTTTTT